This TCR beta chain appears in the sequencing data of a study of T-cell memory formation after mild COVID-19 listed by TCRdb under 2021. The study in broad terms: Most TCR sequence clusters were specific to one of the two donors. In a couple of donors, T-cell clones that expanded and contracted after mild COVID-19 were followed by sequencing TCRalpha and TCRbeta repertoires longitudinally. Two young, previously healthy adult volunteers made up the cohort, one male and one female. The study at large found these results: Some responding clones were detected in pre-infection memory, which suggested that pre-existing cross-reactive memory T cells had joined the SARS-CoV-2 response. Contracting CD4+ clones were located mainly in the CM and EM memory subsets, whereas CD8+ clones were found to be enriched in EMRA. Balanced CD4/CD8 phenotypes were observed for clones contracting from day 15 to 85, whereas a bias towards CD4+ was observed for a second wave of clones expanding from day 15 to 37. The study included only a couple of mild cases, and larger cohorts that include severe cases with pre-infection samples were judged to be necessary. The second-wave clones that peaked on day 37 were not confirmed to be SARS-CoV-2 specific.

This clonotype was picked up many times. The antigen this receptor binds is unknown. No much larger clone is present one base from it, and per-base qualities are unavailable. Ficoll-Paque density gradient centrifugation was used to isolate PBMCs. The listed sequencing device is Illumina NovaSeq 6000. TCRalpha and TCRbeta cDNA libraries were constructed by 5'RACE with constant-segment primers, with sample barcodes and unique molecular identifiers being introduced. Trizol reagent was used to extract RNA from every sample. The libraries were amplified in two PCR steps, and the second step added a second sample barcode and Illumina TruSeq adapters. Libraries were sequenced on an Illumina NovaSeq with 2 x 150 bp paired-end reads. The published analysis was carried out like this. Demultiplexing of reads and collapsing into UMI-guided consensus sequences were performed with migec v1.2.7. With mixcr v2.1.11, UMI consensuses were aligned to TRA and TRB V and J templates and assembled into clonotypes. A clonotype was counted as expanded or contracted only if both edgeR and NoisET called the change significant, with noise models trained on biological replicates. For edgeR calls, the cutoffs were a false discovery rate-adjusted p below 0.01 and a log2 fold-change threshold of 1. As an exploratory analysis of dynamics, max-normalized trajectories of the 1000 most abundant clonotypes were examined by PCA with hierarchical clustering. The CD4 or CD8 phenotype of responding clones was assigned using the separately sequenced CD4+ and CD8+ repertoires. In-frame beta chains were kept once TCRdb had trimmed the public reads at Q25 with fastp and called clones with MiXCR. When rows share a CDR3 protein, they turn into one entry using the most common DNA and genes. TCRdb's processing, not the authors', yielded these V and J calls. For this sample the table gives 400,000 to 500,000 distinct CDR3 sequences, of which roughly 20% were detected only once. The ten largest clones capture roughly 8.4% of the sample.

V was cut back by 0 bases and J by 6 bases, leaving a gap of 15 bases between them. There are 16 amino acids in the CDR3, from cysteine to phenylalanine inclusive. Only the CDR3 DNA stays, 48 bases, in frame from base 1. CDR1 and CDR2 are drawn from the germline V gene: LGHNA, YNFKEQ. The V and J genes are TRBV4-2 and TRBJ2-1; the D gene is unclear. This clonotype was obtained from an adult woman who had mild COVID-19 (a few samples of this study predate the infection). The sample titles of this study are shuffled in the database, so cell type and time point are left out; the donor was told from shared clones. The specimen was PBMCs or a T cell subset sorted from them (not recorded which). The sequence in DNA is TGTGCCAGCAGCCAAGAGGAGTCTAGTTACGGCAATGAGCAGTTCTTC. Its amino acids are CASSQEESSYGNEQFF.